The text below deals with one T cell receptor (beta chain). There is no known antigen for this receptor. No base-level quality is on record; no much larger clone is a single base apart. The donors were roughly 39 Caucasian individuals from Russia, aged roughly 6 to 100 years, who were systemically healthy. Around 9.7 milliliters of peripheral blood were collected from each donor into EDTA-treated Vacutainer tubes. PBMCs were isolated by Ficoll-Paque density-gradient centrifugation, with at least 7 million obtained per sample. Trizol reagent was used to extract total RNA from PBMCs, with at least 6 micrograms per sample. The percentages of naive CD45RAhigh/CD27high T cells were determined by flow cytometry on a PBMC aliquot from every donor. The method was 5' RACE. Sequenced on an Illumina HiSeq 2500. A second about 7 to 12 cycle PCR used a sample-barcoded 5' primer and a J-beta primer mix. Each TCR beta cDNA molecule received a unique molecular identifier from a template-switch 5' adaptor carrying 12 random nucleotides. At least 2.5 million CDR3-containing paired-end reads were obtained from each sample. First-strand cDNA synthesis was performed from all RNA using the Mint cDNA synthesis kit, with priming by a TRBC-specific oligonucleotide. All cDNA was treated with uracil-DNA glycosylase and then went through a first 18-cycle PCR with the universal primers M1SS and BC2_uni_R. The authors processed their data as follows. Each sample was normalized by randomly selecting 1 million high-quality reads, each carrying a distinct molecular identifier. Instead of being binned into consensus sequences, reads that shared molecular identifiers were thrown out. MiTCR, set to a Q25 quality threshold and the strictest error-elimination algorithm, was used for CDR3 identification, clonotype clustering and error correction. A nonparametric unseen species model with Euler transformation was used to estimate a lower bound on total TCR beta diversity. Using fastp at Q25 and MiXCR, TCRdb reprocessed the public reads and kept productive beta chains. Duplicate CDR3 protein sequences are folded into a single record with the most common DNA and genes. V and J calls and clone size were set by TCRdb, not the authors. Present in this sample are approximately 800,000 distinct CDR3 sequences, about 48% of which were seen just once. The top ten clonotypes cover approximately 41% of the sample.

This specimen belongs to a study of blood T cells in healthy people across ages (dated by TCRdb to about 2015). Regarding the research as a whole: In model experiments, roughly one uniquely barcoded TCR beta cDNA molecule per two T cells was captured by template switching. To track age-related changes in TCR beta repertoire diversity, the study relied on deep sequencing normalized with unique cDNA molecular identifiers. Donors were grouped into four age groups: young (average about 15 years), middle-aged (over 35), aged (about 59) and long-lived (approximately 78). To avoid experimental bias, donors of different ages were randomly spread across the sequencing lanes. The study analyzed two additional independent replicas of 1 million unique cDNA reads from the same blood draw for two donors, one aged 18 to 30 and one aged 80 or older.

On the study overall, not on this receptor specifically: As age increased, observed TCR beta diversity per million T cells dropped in a roughly linear way, and a significant reduction was already evident by age about 40. Observed TCR beta diversity correlated strongly with the percentage of naive T cells measured by flow cytometry. Because donor CMV infection status was unknown, age-related changes in expanded clonotypes were potentially confounded. Estimates of total diversity based on one million sequenced T cells were regarded as lower bounds and as underestimates. Compared with the aged group, more naive CD4+ T cells, fewer expanded clones and increased TCR diversity were shown by the long-lived group, suggesting age selection. Since profiling was done on bulk unsorted PBMCs, naive and antigen-experienced compartments could not be conclusively compared.

Sequenced material: blood. The receptor was isolated from an elderly man in good health.

The CDR3 is CASSLFHPVDYEQYF. The nucleotides are TGTGCCAGCAGCTTATTCCACCCAGTAGACTACGAGCAGTACTTC. The rearrangement combines TRBV13 with TRBJ2-7, with the identity of the D gene unclear. V and J are truncated by 2 bases and 3 bases respectively, leaving an intervening sequence of 14 bases. The CDR3 sequence holds 15 residues, the cysteine and phenylalanine included. CDR3 DNA only is kept here, 45 bases in frame from base 1. Via the germline V gene (reference sequence), CDR1 is PRHDT and CDR2 FYEKMQ.